Included here is one T cell receptor (beta chain) sequence, with context. What it recognizes is unknown. In the source study's methods: ImmunoSEQ gave junction-only sequences without quality scores, so filtering differed. This table comes from immunoSEQ multiplex PCR, and its TCRdb copy is limited to in-frame clones, with some not included. D and trimming come from the DNA, and the V and J calls and clone size come from that table. The data contain roughly 170,000 clones, approximately 70% of them singletons. This sample was taken from a study of shared clonotypes between healthy human individuals. Study results and limitations: Generally, naive subsets (rather than memory subsets) showed larger estimated richness. Relative to their counterparts shared across all four donors, non-shared clonotypes exhibited diminished generation probabilities.

V was cut by 4 bases and J by 3 bases, with 16 bases left in between. In germline, CDR1 is SQVTM, CDR2 ANQGSEA. The CDR3 is 14 amino acids. The J gene is TRBJ2-7, the V gene TRBV29-1, with a tentative D call TRBD2 (6 bases). This TCR was recovered from a man aged 30 to 39 in good health. Material for sequencing was memory CD4+ T cells sorted from blood. Subset in this sample: CD45RA-negative fraction. For the CDR3, the DNA is TGCAGCGTTGTTCCCGGGACTTCGATCTACGAGCAGTACTTC. This encodes CSVVPGTSIYEQYF.